The clone carrying this T cell receptor beta chain was detected once. Antigen: not known. Recipients boosted at about 4 weeks or about 12 weeks are pooled. The source of the sample is a study of T cell responses to AZD1222 COVID-19 vaccine. Findings and limits, study-wide: Donors were mostly white British, more females; clonal diversity possibly underestimated. Repertoires in all cases were sampled only once the peak T cell response had passed.

The table came from immunoSEQ multiplex PCR; TCRdb's copy has only in-frame clones and leaves some out. The sample lists some 150,000 clones, 92% occurring once. The germline V gene encodes CDR1 MDHEN and CDR2 SYDVKM. The V end lost 5 bases, the J end lost 1 base, and 11 bases lay between the germline ends. There are 14 residues in the CDR3. Specimen: peripheral blood, collected 28 days after the second AZD1222 dose. The receptor was isolated from an adult who received the AZD1222 COVID-19 vaccine. The V and J genes are TRBV28 and TRBJ1-2; possible D gene TRBD1, 5 bases. CDR3 sequence: CASSPGSINYGYTF. CDR3 bases: TGTGCCAGCAGTCCAGGGAGCATTAACTATGGCTACACCTTC.